This passage covers 30 T cell receptor beta chains from one sample sequenced in a study of somatic mutations in cytotoxic T cells in rheumatoid arthritis. Clones were read by immunoSEQ multiplex PCR, and TCRdb kept only the in-frame ones, dropping some. Of about 11,000 clones listed, roughly 69% are singletons. Source material: CD8+ T cells sorted from blood. These receptors originate from a woman in her thirties or forties in good health.

This clone came up once. This sequence joins TRBV6-5 and TRBJ1-2, with D perhaps matching TRBD1 (6 bases). Germline CDR1 reads MNHEY; CDR2 reads SVGAGI. CDR3 size: 15 residues. Between the trimmed V and J ends, which lost 6 bases and 0 bases, there was a span of 14 bases. CDR3 in DNA: TGTGCCAGCAGACCACACACAGGGACTAACTATGGCTACACCTTC. It is translated as CASRPHTGTNYGYTF.

This clone showed up just once. The rearrangement uses TRBV11-3 and TRBJ2-3, with TRBD2 matching 13 bases. V shed 7 bases, J shed 4 bases, and the junction held 5 bases outside the gene matches. Germline V lookup: CDR1 SGHNT, CDR2 YENEEA. This CDR3 has 15 residues. The CDR3 is CASKPLAGGPDTQYF. CDR3 bases: TGTGCCAGCAAACCACTAGCGGGAGGGCCAGATACGCAGTATTTT.

Note on this clone: The same CDR3 arises from other DNA sequences in this sample as well. The CDR3 spells CASSGLEAFF. The CDR3 DNA reads as TGTGCCAGCAGTGGTCTTGAAGCTTTCTTT. V and J are TRBV2 and TRBJ1-1, with unresolved D. The CDR3 runs to 10 residues. The germline V gene has CDR1 SNHLY and CDR2 FYNNEI. The V and J ends lost 4 bases and 7 bases respectively, with 4 bases between them.

The genes are TRBV6-5 and TRBJ1-2; maybe TRBD1 (5 bases). Germline loops: CDR1 MNHEY, CDR2 SVGAGI. Trimming cost V 6 bases and J 4 bases, with 12 bases left between them. The CDR3 contains 13 residues. The CDR3 DNA reads TGTGCCAGCAGCGCCGACAGTTCCTATGGCTACACCTTC. Encoded protein: CASSADSSYGYTF.

The chain couples TRBV7-3 to TRBJ2-1, with D unclear. V was cut by 5 bases and J by 0 bases, with 14 bases left in between. Looked up from germline, CDR1 is SGHTA and CDR2 is FQGTGA. The CDR3 runs to 16 residues. The CDR3 DNA reads TGTGCCAGCAGCCAAGTGGGCACTTCCTCCTACAATGAGCAGTTCTTC. Protein: CASSQVGTSSYNEQFF.

The chain uses TRBV4-2 and TRBJ2-3; D is unclear. This CDR3 is built from 14 residues. The germline V and J ends were trimmed by 0 bases and 0 bases, with 4 bases remaining between them. Germline-derived CDR1 and CDR2 are LGHNA and YNFKEQ. DNA of the CDR3: TGTGCCAGCAGCCAAGATGAAAGCACAGATACGCAGTATTTT. Translation gives CASSQDESTDTQYF.

The V call is TRBV9, the J call TRBJ2-7, with 9 bases that match TRBD1. Looked up from germline, CDR1 is SGDLS and CDR2 is YYNGEE. The CDR3 length is 17 residues. Trimming removed 0 bases from V and 0 bases from J; junction bases left unmatched: 7. The CDR3 loop reads CASSVGIWTGASYEQYF. In DNA form, the CDR3 reads TGTGCCAGCAGCGTAGGGATCTGGACAGGGGCCTCCTACGAGCAGTACTTC.

The V gene is TRBV19, the J gene TRBJ2-7, with D perhaps given as TRBD1 or TRBD2 (5 bases each). Trimming took off 5 bases at V and 4 bases at J, with 21 bases between the two ends. The CDR3 totals 16 residues. The germline V gene has CDR1 LNHDA and CDR2 SQIVND (reference sequence). CDR3 in amino acids: CASSEYRGLGVYEQYF. The CDR3 DNA follows: TGTGCCAGTAGTGAGTATCGGGGCCTCGGCGTTTACGAGCAGTACTTC.

Of note for this clone: This specimen includes other DNA sequences encoding the same CDR3. This chain connects TRBV6-4 to TRBJ1-3, with D possibly TRBD1 on 5 matching bases. The V end was cut by 7 bases, the J end by 13 bases, with 29 bases between. The germline gives CDR1 MRHNA, CDR2 SNTAGT. The CDR3 length is 16 residues. The CDR3 region has the DNA TGTGCCAGCACTCTACGGGGGGGAACCTCGGACTATTCGATATATTTT. Its protein is CASTLRGGTSDYSIYF.

J is TRBJ1-1 and V is TRBV27; 9 bases fit TRBD1. Germline V gene lookup returns CDR1 MNHEY and CDR2 SMNVEV (reference sequence). V lost 5 bases and J lost 1; bases outside the gene matches: 2. The CDR3 runs 14 residues. As DNA, the CDR3 is TGTGCCAGCAGTCCGGGACAGGGGAACACTGAAGCTTTCTTT. Translating it yields CASSPGQGNTEAFF.

V and J are TRBV19 and TRBJ1-1, with D perhaps TRBD1 (5 bases). Trimming left V 5 bases short and J 3 bases short, with 7 bases between. The CDR3 contains 12 residues. Looked up from germline, CDR1 is LNHDA and CDR2 is SQIVND (reference sequence). This CDR3 is CASSLTDTEAFF. The CDR3 nucleotides are TGTGCCAGTAGTTTGACAGACACTGAAGCTTTCTTT.

This clone was recorded a few times. This chain links TRBV7-7 with TRBJ1-3, with D possibly being TRBD1 (5 bases). V lost 5 bases and J lost 8, with 19 bases in between. The CDR3 covers 15 residues. CDR1 is SSHAT and CDR2 is FNYEAQ in the germline V gene (reference sequence). The CDR3, as DNA: TGTGCCAGCAGCCCGTCGGACATGCTGCAAGACACCATATATTTT. Its protein is CASSPSDMLQDTIYF.

The chain combines TRBV6-5 with TRBJ1-4; 9 positions agree with TRBD1. V shed 2 bases, J shed 5 bases, and the junction held 3 bases outside the gene matches. The CDR3 covers 15 residues. Per germline, CDR1 MNHEY and CDR2 SVGAGI. The CDR3: CASSYGDRGNEKLFF. CDR3 DNA: TGTGCCAGCAGTTACGGTGACAGGGGGAATGAAAAACTGTTTTTT.

V is TRBV7-2 and J is TRBJ2-3; 7 bases align to TRBD2. The V gene's germline CDR1 is SGHTA and CDR2 FQGNSA. This CDR3 comprises 15 residues. V dropped 1 base and J dropped 6; count of bases not matched to a gene: 7. CDR3 nucleotide sequence: TGTGCCAGCAGCTTAGGCAGCGGGGTTTGGGATACGCAGTATTTT. This translates into CASSLGSGVWDTQYF.

J is TRBJ2-5 and V is TRBV28; no definite D call. CDR3 length: 15 residues. V lost 4 bases and J lost 1, with 13 bases in between. CDR1 is MDHEN and CDR2 is SYDVKM in the germline V gene. The CDR3 nucleotides read TGTGCCAGCAGTTCCCCGCGGAACACCCAAGAGACCCAGTACTTC. Its protein is CASSSPRNTQETQYF. Supplemented by reference TRBV28 and TRBJ2-5, the full variable domain reads DVKVTQSSRYLVKRTGEKVFLECVQDMDHENMFWYRQDPGLGLRLIYFSYDVKMKEKGDIPEGYSVSREKKERFSLILESASTNQTSMYLCASSSPRNTQETQYFGPGTRLLVL.

In nucleotides, the CDR3 is TGCGCCAGCAGCTATTCGACAGGGAGGGACTATGGCTACACCTTC. Amino acid sequence: CASSYSTGRDYGYTF. The chain carries TRBV5-1 and TRBJ1-2; 7 bases are shared with TRBD1. CDR3 size: 15 residues. Germline lookup yields CDR1 SGHRS and CDR2 YFSETQ. V shed 3 bases and J 3 bases; nucleotides not matched to a gene: 8.

The CDR3 nucleotides read TGTGCCAGCAGCTTCGGACAGAACTATGGCTACACCTTC. Protein sequence: CASSFGQNYGYTF. The rearrangement uses TRBV7-3 and TRBJ1-2, with D perhaps TRBD1 (6 bases). Looked up from germline, CDR1 is SGHTA and CDR2 is FQGTGA. The CDR3 runs to 13 residues. V shed 3 bases and J shed 2 bases, with 7 bases lying between them. The full variable domain, with the rest looked up from reference TRBV7-3 and TRBJ1-2, is GAGVSQTPSNKVTEKGKYVELRCDPISGHTALYWYRQSLGQGPEFLIYFQGTGAADDSGLPNDRFFAVRPEGSVSTLKIQRTERGDSAVYLCASSFGQNYGYTFGSGTRLTVV.

The chain couples TRBV15 to TRBJ1-2, with D possibly being TRBD1 (5 bases). From germline, CDR1 is LNHNV and CDR2 YYDKDF (reference sequence). Trimming removed 3 bases at V and 6 bases at J, with 11 bases between. The CDR3 loop spans 13 amino acids. The CDR3 protein is CATSSRRGDGYTF. DNA for the CDR3: TGTGCCACCAGCAGTCGACGGGGGGATGGCTACACCTTC.

In its sample, this clone was seen a few times. This rearrangement joins TRBV20-1 to TRBJ2-7, with D perhaps TRBD1 (5 bases). The CDR3 is 11 amino acids. Germline loops: CDR1 DFQATT, CDR2 SNEGSKA (reference sequence). V gave up 3 bases and J gave up 3 bases, with 6 bases separating them. CDR3 sequence reads: CSASQGYEQYF. Written as DNA, the CDR3 is TGCAGTGCTAGCCAGGGCTACGAGCAGTACTTC.

The V call is TRBV27, the J call TRBJ1-1; 8 nucleotides line up with TRBD1. The germline V gene has CDR1 MNHEY and CDR2 SMNVEV (reference sequence). The ends lost 1 base at V and 5 bases at J; junction bases unmatched: 3. The CDR3 covers 14 residues. The CDR3 region is CASSLYRGETEAFF. Written as DNA, the CDR3 is TGTGCCAGCAGTTTATACAGGGGGGAGACTGAAGCTTTCTTT.

This sequence joins TRBV4-3 and TRBJ2-2; D is possibly TRBD2 (5 bases). Germline-derived CDR1 and CDR2 are LGHNA and YSLEER. V dropped 1 base and J dropped 1 base, with 16 bases sitting between them. The CDR3 has 18 amino acids. The CDR3 loop reads CASSQGVVTAVNTGELFF. The CDR3 DNA follows: TGCGCCAGCAGCCAAGGAGTGGTAACAGCGGTGAACACCGGGGAGCTGTTTTTT.

The rearrangement links TRBV30 to TRBJ1-3; 7 positions match TRBD1. The CDR3 contains 14 residues. Germline lookup yields CDR1 GTSNPN and CDR2 SVGIG (reference sequence). The J segment lost 2 bases and the V segment lost 0 bases, leaving 1 base of the junction unmatched. The CDR3 region is CAWSVQGAGNTIYF. For the CDR3, the DNA is TGTGCCTGGAGTGTGCAGGGGGCTGGAAACACCATATATTTT.

The V gene is TRBV25-1, the J gene TRBJ2-7, with 7 bases aligning to TRBD1. From germline, CDR1 is MGHDK and CDR2 SYGVNS. With V trimmed by 8 bases and J by 3 bases, 1 base remained unmatched. The CDR3 has 11 residues. The CDR3 bases are TGTGCCAGCGGGGACAGCTACGAGCAGTACTTC. Protein sequence: CASGDSYEQYF.

CDR3 sequence (DNA): TGTGCCAGCAGCCCACAGGGTTCCTACGAGCAGTACGTC. Translation gives CASSPQGSYEQYV. The chain combines TRBV27 with TRBJ2-7, with D possibly TRBD1 on 6 matching bases. CDR3 length: 13 amino acids. V was cut by 6 bases and J by 1 base, with 10 bases left in between. Germline CDR1 MNHEY, CDR2 SMNVEV (reference sequence).

This chain joins TRBV5-1 and TRBJ1-1; 11 bases are a match to TRBD1. The germline V gene encodes CDR1 SGHRS and CDR2 YFSETQ. The CDR3 consists of 14 residues. V lost 4 bases to trimming and J lost 1 base; unmatched junction nucleotides: 0. The CDR3 sequence is CASSGTGGNTEAFF. The DNA of the CDR3 is TGCGCCAGCAGCGGGACAGGGGGGAACACTGAAGCTTTCTTT.

The chain combines TRBV5-5 with TRBJ2-1, with a weak D call TRBD2 (5 bases). The CDR3 covers 14 residues. Germline assignment: CDR1 SGHKS and CDR2 YYEKEE (reference sequence). The ends were cut back, 4 bases at V and 8 bases at J, with 16 bases in the middle. The CDR3 reads CASSKQTRDDEQFF. The CDR3 DNA reads as TGTGCCAGCAGCAAACAAACTAGGGATGATGAGCAGTTCTTC.

The CDR3 loop reads CASSWQGMGREQYF. The CDR3 nucleotides are TGTGCCAGCAGCTGGCAGGGGATGGGGAGGGAGCAGTACTTC. The chain recombines TRBV5-8 with TRBJ2-7, with D perhaps given as TRBD1 or TRBD2 (6 bases each). V dropped 3 bases and J dropped 7 bases, with 17 bases sitting between them. Germline CDR1 reads SGHTS; CDR2 reads YDEGEE. The CDR3 totals 14 residues.

The chain has TRBV7-6 and TRBJ2-1; 7 bases agree with TRBD2. The length of the CDR3 is 17 residues. Germline V lookup: CDR1 SGHVS, CDR2 FNYEAQ. Losses at the gene ends were 1 base for V and 0 bases for J; bases not matched to a gene: 6. The CDR3 here is CASSLDVGGGSYNEQFF. CDR3 bases: TGTGCCAGCAGCTTAGATGTAGGCGGGGGCTCCTACAATGAGCAGTTCTTC.

This chain uses TRBV5-5 with TRBJ1-1, with TRBD1 as a possible D gene (6 bases). Germline CDR1 and CDR2: SGHKS and YYEKEE (reference sequence). V was shortened by 2 bases and J by 2 bases, with 7 bases between the two germline ends. The CDR3 runs 13 residues. The CDR3 loop is CASSFRGNTEAFF. In DNA form, the CDR3 reads TGTGCCAGCAGCTTCAGGGGAAACACTGAAGCTTTCTTT.

The J gene is TRBJ1-1, the V gene TRBV9; D may be TRBD1 (6 bases). This CDR3 is 14 amino acids long. CDR1 is SGDLS, CDR2 YYNGEE, per germline. V lost 4 bases and J lost 0, with 10 bases in between. DNA for the CDR3: TGTGCCAGCAGCCCTACAGGGCTGAACACTGAAGCTTTCTTT. Translation: CASSPTGLNTEAFF.